This note documents a single T cell receptor (beta chain) sequence. There are many counts of this clonotype. There is no known antigen for this receptor. No base-level quality is on record; no much larger clone is a single base apart. This beta chain was picked up by a library intended for alpha chains and is off target, so its count carries little meaning. The label giving this sample's time point can be read as: sample taken at primary tumor resection. Donors were approximately 72 patients with early-stage, untreated non-small cell lung cancer from the lung TRACERx cohort. TCR sequencing used whole RNA extracted from tumor and nontumor lung tissue, or from cryopreserved PBMC samples, without cell sorting. A patient was chosen for TCR sequencing only when enough RNA was available from at least two tumor regions. A lung pathologist reviewed the tumor and adjacent nontumor lung specimens before the specimens were selected.

V loses 4 bases, J loses 5 bases, and the germline ends lie 15 bases apart. Including cysteine and phenylalanine, the CDR3 has 15 amino acids. Left in the record is the CDR3 DNA by itself, 45 bases read in frame from the first base. Based on the germline V gene, the CDR1 and CDR2 sequences are LGHNA and YSLEER. The library was made by 5' RACE. The sample was run on a NextSeq 500. The TCR library protocol attached a unique molecular identifier to each TCR cDNA molecule to allow correction of PCR and sequencing errors. Per the authors' processing: TCR identification, UMI-based error correction and CDR3 extraction were all carried out with Decombinator tools. Expanded TCRs were defined as those above a frequency of 2 per 1,000, corresponding to the top 1% of the tumor frequency distribution. Expanded tumor TCRs were classed as regional if statistically deemed absent (corrected P<0.05) from at least one tumor region, otherwise ubiquitous. Rényi diversity was computed with the R vegan package after subsampling each repertoire 100 times to 5,000 TCRs. To build CDR3 similarity networks, amino acid triplet string-kernel similarity was used, and CDR3s were connected when their pairwise similarity was above 0.82. The public reads were quality trimmed at Q25 with fastp and then assembled into clones with MiXCR by TCRdb, keeping productive beta chains. Entries that share a CDR3 protein sequence are merged under the most common genes and DNA. For this entry, the V and J calls and clone size follow TCRdb and not the study's own pipeline. This sample comprises 15,000 to 20,000 distinct CDR3 sequences, 6% to 6.5% of them detected only once. Together, the top ten hold 5.5% to 8% of the sample.

This specimen belongs to a study of spatial heterogeneity in lung cancer (dated by TCRdb to about 2019). With regard to the full study: Beta-chain transcripts were consistently detected in greater numbers than alpha-chain transcripts, which likely reflects a higher abundance of beta-chain transcripts. In tumor regions, TCR transcript counts showed a strong correlation with a T cell transcriptional module score derived from matched bulk RNA-seq. In the raw uncorrected reads, each unique combination of TCR and UMI appeared on average more than ten times. The study quantitatively compared TCR alpha and beta repertoires across multiple tumor regions, matched nontumor lung and blood in non-small cell lung cancer. Nonsynonymous mutation counts, determined by whole-exome sequencing of tumor tissue, were related to features of the TCR repertoire. At surgery, both alpha and beta chains were TCR-sequenced in 200 to 250 tumor regions, fewer than 80 matched nontumor lung samples and a few dozen PBMC samples. Study-wide findings and limitations: Counts of ubiquitous and regional expanded TCRs were found to correlate with counts of ubiquitous and regional nonsynonymous mutations, respectively. TCR-seq was estimated to cover only about 7.6% of tumor T cells for alpha chains and roughly 14% for beta chains. Additional single-cell paired TCR alpha and beta sequencing was considered necessary to confirm, at a functional level, the hypothesis that regional TCRs recognize regional mutations. The tumor nonsynonymous mutation count correlated with the number of expanded alpha and beta TCRs within the tumor.

The TCR sequence derives from a male donor with early-stage non-small cell lung cancer. The rearrangement joined TRBV4-3 to TRBJ1-5; the D gene cannot be resolved reliably. Sequenced material: lung tumor tissue, taken at surgery. The sequenced DNA: TGCGCCAGCAGCCGTTCTATATCGCGGGATCAGCCCCAGCATTTT. It translates to CASSRSISRDQPQHF.